The 17 T cell receptor beta chains reported below all come from one sample, sequenced in a study of blood T cell repertoires in COVID-19. Profiling relied on immunoSEQ multiplex PCR, and the TCRdb table lists in-frame clones only, not all of them. The table has about 200,000 clones, over 80% seen once. Material: peripheral blood. These receptors came from a man aged 35-49 years with acute or convalescent COVID-19.

Ten or more counts support this clone. The chain is built from TRBV18 and TRBJ2-3; D is ambiguous. The CDR3 has 14 amino acids. CDR1 and CDR2 from the germline V gene are KGHSH and LQKENI. Trimming cost V 3 bases and J 2 bases, with 9 bases left between them. The CDR3 DNA is TGTGCCAGCTCACCCAGGCAGCTCACAGATACGCAGTATTTT. Translation: CASSPRQLTDTQYF.

V and J are TRBV7-3 and TRBJ1-2, with 7 bases identical to TRBD1. Trimming at V came to 4 bases and at J to 7 bases, leaving 6 bases not matched to a gene. This CDR3 comprises 13 residues. Germline lookup yields CDR1 SGHTA and CDR2 FQGTGA. In nucleotides, the CDR3 is TGTGCCAGCAGCTCCGGGGCAGGGGGTGGCTACACCTTC. Amino acids: CASSSGAGGGYTF.

The chain combines TRBV19 with TRBJ1-2; D might be TRBD1 (5 bases). CDR3 length equals 15 residues. V was shortened by 0 bases and J by 4 bases, with 12 bases between the two germline ends. Germline values: CDR1 LNHDA, CDR2 SQIVND (reference sequence). The CDR3 sequence: CASSIDHVTVYGYTF. Written as DNA, the CDR3 is TGTGCCAGTAGTATAGATCATGTGACAGTCTATGGCTACACCTTC.

In DNA form, the CDR3 reads TGTGCCAGCAGCCCAACGCCGGGATCTAACTATGGCTACACCTTC. Protein product: CASSPTPGSNYGYTF. The genes are TRBV9 and TRBJ1-2; the D is unclear. V was pared by 4 bases and J by 0 bases, with 13 bases between. The germline CDR1 and CDR2 sequences are SGDLS and YYNGEE. This CDR3 is 15 amino acids long.

The V call is TRBV5-1, the J call TRBJ1-6; 7 nucleotides agree with TRBD1. CDR1 and CDR2 from the germline V gene are SGHRS and YFSETQ. The CDR3 is made up of 16 amino acids. J gave up 10 bases and V 0 bases, and 10 bases lay outside the gene matches. CDR3 nucleotide sequence: TGCGCCAGCAGCTTGGCGACAAACAGGGGCGGCTCACCCCTCCACTTT. This translates into CASSLATNRGGSPLHF.

The V gene is TRBV30, the J gene TRBJ1-2; tentatively, D is TRBD1 (5 bases). V was cut by 7 bases and J by 5 bases, with 14 bases left in between. The CDR3 has 12 residues. The V gene's germline CDR1 is GTSNPN and CDR2 SVGIG (reference sequence). CDR3 bases: TGTGCCTCCCTCGGGGAGGGGTATGGCTACACCTTC. Its protein is CASLGEGYGYTF.

The chain uses TRBV5-1 and TRBJ2-5, with TRBD2 identical over 7 bases. V lost 7 bases and J lost 1; bases outside the gene matches: 13. Germline V gene lookup returns CDR1 SGHRS and CDR2 YFSETQ. CDR3 length: 16 amino acids. The CDR3 coding sequence is TGCGCCAGCGGCCGGGGGGACTCGGCCGGCCAAGAGACCCAGTACTTC. It yields the protein CASGRGDSAGQETQYF.

This clone occurred a few times. The V and J genes are TRBV19 and TRBJ2-7, with unresolved D. Germline assignment: CDR1 LNHDA and CDR2 SQIVND (reference sequence). V lost 4 bases and J 5 bases, leaving 6 bases between the germline ends. This CDR3 has 11 amino acids. The CDR3 nucleotides are TGTGCCAGTAGTAACAGTGACGAGCAGTACTTC. Encoded protein: CASSNSDEQYF.

The genes are TRBV19 and TRBJ1-5; 8 bases align to TRBD1. The CDR3 loop spans 14 amino acids. V dropped 2 bases and J dropped 6; count of bases not matched to a gene: 3. Per the germline V gene, CDR1 is LNHDA and CDR2 is SQIVND (reference sequence). This chain's CDR3 is CASSIQGAGQPQHF. The CDR3 DNA follows: TGTGCCAGTAGTATACAGGGGGCAGGTCAGCCCCAGCATTTT.

The chain carries TRBV5-6 and TRBJ1-1; no clear D. Between the trimmed V and J ends, which lost 4 bases and 1 base, there was a span of 2 bases. There are 11 residues in the CDR3. CDR1 SGHDT and CDR2 YYEEEE come from the germline V gene. CDR3 amino acids: CASSQNTEAFF. The CDR3 DNA reads TGTGCCAGCAGCCAGAACACTGAAGCTTTCTTT.

Only a few counts were recorded for this clone. This chain connects TRBV3-1 (or the pseudogene TRBV3-2) to TRBJ2-5; 13 bases are shared with TRBD2. This CDR3 region has 14 residues. V lost 10 bases, J lost 7 bases, and 9 bases stayed unmatched. The germline V gene has CDR1 LGHDT and CDR2 YNNKEL (reference sequence). CDR3 DNA: TGTGCCATCCAACTAGCGGGAGGGCCTGGGACCCAGTACTTC. Translation: CAIQLAGGPGTQYF.

This clone has only a few counts. The sample contains more than one DNA sequence encoding this CDR3. The rearrangement uses TRBV6-2 or TRBV6-3 and TRBJ2-7, with D possibly being TRBD2 (6 bases). Germline CDR1 MNHEY, CDR2 SVGEGT. The V gene lost 5 bases and the J gene lost 1 base, with 12 bases spanning the gap. The CDR3 has 14 residues. CDR3 amino acids: CASSPRRGSYEQYF. The CDR3 region has the DNA TGTGCCAGCAGTCCGCGGAGGGGATCCTACGAGCAGTACTTC.

This chain uses TRBV5-1 with TRBJ2-5; D ambiguous. Trimming took off 2 bases at V and 3 bases at J, with 5 bases between the two ends. Germline CDR1 is SGHRS and CDR2 is YFSETQ. The CDR3 runs 12 residues. Here the CDR3 reads CASSLGEETQYF. The CDR3 DNA reads TGCGCCAGCAGCTTAGGAGAAGAGACCCAGTACTTC.

This clone has only one observation. This chain connects TRBV6-2 or TRBV6-3 to TRBJ1-1; possible D gene TRBD1, 6 bases. The ends were cut back, 2 bases at V and 0 bases at J, with 13 bases in the middle. CDR1 is MNHEY, CDR2 SVGEGT, per germline. The CDR3 has 16 amino acids. CDR3 residues: CASSYVAGELNTEAFF. The CDR3 region has the DNA TGTGCCAGCAGTTACGTGGCAGGGGAGTTGAACACTGAAGCTTTCTTT.

The CDR3 loop reads CASSQGLLGRRENTEAFF. The DNA of the CDR3 is TGCGCCAGCAGCCAAGGACTATTGGGAAGACGGGAGAACACTGAAGCTTTCTTT. The chain employs TRBV4-1 and TRBJ1-1, with no clear D. CDR1 and CDR2 from the germline V gene are MGHRA and YSYEKL. This CDR3 spans 18 amino acids. The V end lost 1 base, the J end lost 1 base, and 19 bases lay between the germline ends.

The chain is built from TRBV5-5 and TRBJ1-4; 11 bases match TRBD1. Germline trimming cut 4 bases from V and 5 bases from J; bases unmatched to any gene: 4. Germline V lookup: CDR1 SGHKS, CDR2 YYEKEE (reference sequence). The CDR3 length is 15 residues. The CDR3 reads CASSLGTGGNEKLFF. In nucleotides, the CDR3 is TGTGCCAGCAGCCTAGGGACAGGGGGGAATGAAAAACTGTTTTTT.

The chain carries TRBV11-2 and TRBJ2-2, with 7 bases fitting TRBD2. Trimming took 2 bases from V and 2 from J; bases not matched to a gene: 5. The CDR3 totals 16 residues. Looked up from germline, CDR1 is SGHAT and CDR2 is FQNNGV. The CDR3 protein is CASSLWTGLNTGELFF. The CDR3 nucleotides are TGTGCCAGCAGCTTATGGACGGGACTAAACACCGGGGAGCTGTTTTTT.